Here is one T cell receptor (beta chain) with its context. No antigen is known for it. Assay used: immunoSEQ multiplex PCR; TCRdb lists only in-frame clones, some missing. In the table there are fewer than 850,000 clones, 90% to 98% of which are singletons. The data were taken from a study of shared clonotypes between healthy human individuals. About the study: CD4 naive and memory got three plates each, CD8 naive two, CD8 memory one. Study-level findings and limits: Across four donors, naive CD4 shared 5% to 5.5%, naive CD8 3.5% to 4%, memory CD4 about 2.4%, memory CD8 roughly 0.37%. At large depth, rarefaction still showed sorted-subset sequencing to be incomplete.

Looked up from germline, CDR1 is MNHNS and CDR2 is SASEGT. CDR3 length equals 15 residues. Trimming took 0 bases from V and 6 from J, leaving 12 bases between them. CD45RO-negative, CCR7-positively selected cells formed the naive CD8 fraction, excluding terminally differentiated effector memory CD45RA+ cells. Donors comprised only Caucasian adults living in Nashville, Tennessee. Sequencing used naive CD8+ T cells sorted from blood. The V and J genes are TRBV6-1 and TRBJ1-5, with D perhaps matching TRBD1 (6 bases). This TCR derives from a man aged 30 to 45 in good health. Written as DNA, the CDR3 is TGTGCCAGCAGTGAAGCTGGGGGGCTAGGTCAGCCCCAGCATTTT. It is translated as CASSEAGGLGQPQHF.